These 23 T cell receptor beta chains originate from one sample sequenced in a study of blood T cell repertoires in COVID-19. Produced via immunoSEQ multiplex PCR; TCRdb's table is partial and in-frame only. The table includes roughly 150,000 clones, around four fifths detected once. The sequenced sample consisted of peripheral blood. These receptors were taken from a man in his 60s who had recovered from COVID-19.

This rearrangement joins TRBV11-2 to TRBJ2-3, with D possibly TRBD2 on 7 matching bases. Germline CDR1 and CDR2: SGHAT and FQNNGV. CDR3 length: 16 residues. The ends were cut back, 2 bases at V and 1 base at J, with 13 bases in the middle. CDR3 amino acids: CASSLLPGGRTDTQYF. CDR3 bases: TGTGCCAGCAGCTTATTACCGGGGGGCCGCACAGATACGCAGTATTTT.

The rearrangement uses TRBV28 and TRBJ2-5; D gene ambiguous. This CDR3 has 11 residues. Trimming left V 5 bases short and J 5 bases short, with 6 bases between. From germline, CDR1 is MDHEN and CDR2 SYDVKM. CDR3 region: CASSVRETQYF. CDR3 coding DNA: TGTGCCAGCAGTGTCCGGGAGACCCAGTACTTC.

The rearrangement joins TRBV3-1 (or the pseudogene TRBV3-2) to TRBJ1-6; 8 bases line up with TRBD1. J gave up 13 bases and V 5 bases, and 10 bases lay outside the gene matches. The CDR3 runs 14 residues. Germline loops: CDR1 LGHDT, CDR2 YNNKEL (reference sequence). In DNA form, the CDR3 reads TGTGCCAGCAGCGTAGGGACAGGTGGGTCGCCCCTCCACTTT. Translation: CASSVGTGGSPLHF.

This clone came up a few times. The chain links TRBV7-8 to TRBJ2-5, with unresolved D. This CDR3 has 16 amino acids. The germline V and J ends were trimmed by 5 bases and 1 base, with 17 bases remaining between them. The germline gives CDR1 SGHVS, CDR2 FQNEAQ. The CDR3 DNA sequence: TGTGCCAGCAGCGCCATAGTTATGTCACCCCAAGAGACCCAGTACTTC. Translation: CASSAIVMSPQETQYF.

The sample holds a few counts of this clone. The rearrangement links TRBV6-1 to TRBJ2-1; D gene uncertain. Per the germline V gene, CDR1 is MNHNS and CDR2 is SASEGT. There are 12 residues in the CDR3. Trimming pared 2 bases from V and 9 bases from J, leaving 8 bases between. CDR3 sequence (DNA): TGTGCCAGCAGTGAATGGGCACTTGAGCAGTTCTTC. It encodes CASSEWALEQFF.

The gene calls are TRBV5-1 and TRBJ2-7; TRBD1 is a possible D gene (5 bases). The CDR3 contains 15 residues. V was pared by 0 bases and J by 2 bases, with 12 bases between. Germline values: CDR1 SGHRS, CDR2 YFSETQ. For the CDR3, the DNA is TGCGCCAGCAGCTTGGGTTCAGGGTGGCCCTACGAGCAGTACTTC. Translated: CASSLGSGWPYEQYF.

There are a few counts of this clone. CDR3: CASSLFASGVRTQYF. CDR3 DNA: TGTGCCAGCAGCTTATTTGCTAGCGGGGTGCGAACCCAGTATTTT. The V call is TRBV7-2, the J call TRBJ2-3; TRBD2 agrees at 9 bases. V lost 2 bases and J lost 12; bases outside the gene matches: 12. This CDR3 contains 15 residues. The germline CDR1 and CDR2 sequences are SGHTA and FQGNSA.

V is TRBV27 and J is TRBJ2-5; 7 bases line up with TRBD1. The V gene end was trimmed by 4 bases and the J gene end by 5 bases; junction bases not matched to a gene: 4. CDR1 and CDR2 from the germline V gene are MNHEY and SMNVEV (reference sequence). This CDR3 is built from 13 residues. The CDR3 here is CASSYRGGETQYF. For the CDR3, the DNA is TGTGCCAGCAGTTACAGGGGTGGGGAGACCCAGTACTTC.

V usage is TRBV29-1 and J usage is TRBJ2-3; 10 bases align to TRBD1. The germline V gene encodes CDR1 SQVTM and CDR2 ANQGSEA. The CDR3 is made up of 14 amino acids. The J segment lost 2 bases and the V segment lost 5 bases, leaving 4 bases of the junction unmatched. This CDR3 is CSVRDRGTTDTQYF. DNA for the CDR3: TGCAGCGTTCGGGACAGGGGAACCACAGATACGCAGTATTTT.

This clone was found a few times. The rearrangement links TRBV7-2 to TRBJ2-2; 11 nucleotides line up with TRBD2. Germline CDR1 reads SGHTA; CDR2 reads FQGNSA. This CDR3 region has 17 residues. V lost 5 bases to trimming and J lost 5 bases; unmatched junction nucleotides: 10. DNA of the CDR3: TGTGCCAGCAGCCTACCCAGACTAGCGGGGAAGACCGGGGAGCTGTTTTTT. The encoded protein is CASSLPRLAGKTGELFF.

The rearrangement uses TRBV11-2 and TRBJ2-1; D is unclear. Trimming removed 7 bases at V and 5 bases at J, with 18 bases between. CDR3 size: 15 residues. Germline values: CDR1 SGHAT, CDR2 FQNNGV. The CDR3 spells CASTILGNSHNEQFF. Here the CDR3 DNA reads TGTGCCAGCACCATACTCGGCAACAGTCACAATGAGCAGTTCTTC.

The CDR3 region is CASSIRTAYSNQPQHF. CDR3 nucleotide sequence: TGTGCCAGTAGTATAAGGACAGCCTATAGCAATCAGCCCCAGCATTTT. The J gene is TRBJ1-5, the V gene TRBV19; perhaps TRBD1 as D (6 bases). Germline V CDR1 and CDR2: LNHDA, SQIVND (reference sequence). This CDR3 contains 16 residues. Trimming removed 2 bases at V and 0 bases at J, with 11 bases between.

V and J are TRBV5-5 and TRBJ2-5; TRBD1 agrees at 9 bases. V gave up 4 bases and J gave up 4 bases; unmatched junction bases: 8. Germline CDR1 is SGHKS and CDR2 is YYEKEE (reference sequence). The CDR3 length is 15 residues. CDR3 coding DNA: TGTGCCAGCAGCCCCGACAGGGGGTCGAGAGAGACCCAGTACTTC. Its protein product is CASSPDRGSRETQYF.

V and J are TRBV9 and TRBJ2-3; D might be TRBD2 (7 bases). V lost 2 bases and J 4 bases, leaving 17 bases between the germline ends. The CDR3 has 16 amino acids. Germline CDR1 is SGDLS and CDR2 is YYNGEE. The CDR3 nucleotides are TGTGCCAGCAGCGTTGAGGGGGGGAATTGGCCAGATACGCAGTATTTT. Its translation: CASSVEGGNWPDTQYF.

This clone was seen a handful of times. J is TRBJ1-1 and V is TRBV30, with D possibly matching TRBD1 (6 bases). The CDR3 covers 12 residues. Germline loops: CDR1 GTSNPN, CDR2 SVGIG (reference sequence). With 8 bases removed from V and 3 bases from J, the gap between germline ends came to 13 bases. CDR3 region: CAAGDTYTEAFF. CDR3 sequence (DNA): TGTGCCGCGGGGGACACCTACACTGAAGCTTTCTTT.

This sequence joins TRBV2 and TRBJ1-4; a weak D match, TRBD1 (5 bases). Germline V gives CDR1 SNHLY, CDR2 FYNNEI. V was trimmed by 5 bases and J by 1 base, leaving 14 bases between them. This CDR3 spans 16 amino acids. The chain's CDR3 is CASSRQLFGTNEKLFF. CDR3 DNA sequence: TGTGCCAGCAGTAGACAGTTATTCGGAACTAATGAAAAACTGTTTTTT. Supplemented by reference TRBV2 and TRBJ1-4, the full variable domain reads EPEVTQTPSHQVTQMGQEVILRCVPISNHLYFYWYRQILGQKVEFLVSFYNNEISEKSEIFDDQFSVERPDGSNFTLKIRSTKLEDSAMYFCASSRQLFGTNEKLFFGSGTQLSVL.

The genes are TRBV7-2 and TRBJ2-3; 9 positions match TRBD2. In germline, CDR1 is SGHTA, CDR2 FQGNSA. There are 15 residues in the CDR3. The junction had 6 bases not matched to a gene; V was cut back by 4 bases and J by 4 bases. Here the CDR3 DNA reads TGTGCCAGCAGCTCTTTAGCGGGAGAGGCAGATACGCAGTATTTT. This translates into CASSSLAGEADTQYF.

The chain employs TRBV30 and TRBJ2-2; tentatively, D is TRBD2 (5 bases). The CDR3 has 13 residues. Trimming took off 3 bases at V and 1 base at J, with 6 bases between the two ends. CDR1 and CDR2 (germline): GTSNPN, SVGIG (reference sequence). The CDR3 here is CAWSGGNTGELFF. CDR3 nucleotide sequence: TGTGCCTGGAGCGGAGGGAACACCGGGGAGCTGTTTTTT.

V and J are TRBV28 and TRBJ2-7; maybe TRBD1 (6 bases). Germline CDR1 MDHEN, CDR2 SYDVKM. The CDR3 has 14 amino acids. Trimming shortened V by 3 bases and J by 5 bases, and 14 bases separated the two germline ends. CDR3 region: CASSLGAGLDEQYF. In DNA form, the CDR3 reads TGTGCCAGCAGTTTGGGGGCAGGGTTGGACGAGCAGTACTTC.

The chain employs TRBV6-5 and TRBJ1-1; D gene uncertain. This CDR3 contains 14 residues. V lost 0 bases to trimming and J lost 1 base, with 6 bases between them. The germline gives CDR1 MNHEY, CDR2 SVGAGI. The CDR3 region is CASSYSERNTEAFF. The DNA of the CDR3 is TGTGCCAGCAGTTACTCGGAGAGGAACACTGAAGCTTTCTTT.

The chain has TRBV4-1 and TRBJ2-2, with TRBD2 matching over 15 bases. The CDR3 is 16 amino acids. Trimming cost V 6 bases and J 6 bases; bases outside gene matches: 5. Germline lookup yields CDR1 MGHRA and CDR2 YSYEKL. The CDR3 DNA sequence: TGCGCCAGCAGGGGACTAGCGGGAGGTAACTCCGGGGAGCTGTTTTTT. Translation: CASRGLAGGNSGELFF.

This chain uses TRBV2 with TRBJ1-3, with D perhaps TRBD1 (6 bases). Germline V gene sequence: CDR1 SNHLY, CDR2 FYNNEI. The CDR3 sequence is 14 residues long. The V gene lost 5 bases and the J gene lost 3 bases, with 11 bases spanning the gap. CDR3: CASSPLDSGNTIYF. CDR3 nucleotides: TGTGCCAGCAGTCCCCTGGACAGTGGAAACACCATATATTTT.

The chain recombines TRBV10-3 with TRBJ1-1; the D is unclear. This CDR3 is 12 amino acids long. Germline loops: CDR1 ENHRY, CDR2 SYGVKD. Deletions cut 6 bases from V and 4 bases from J, with 9 bases between. DNA for the CDR3: TGTGCCATCAGCCACGGTCCCACTGAAGCTTTCTTT. This codes for CAISHGPTEAFF.